The clone carrying this TCR beta chain was picked up many times. Antigen unknown. The CDR3 length is 13 residues. Trimming cost V 5 bases and J 7 bases; bases outside gene matches: 4. Looked up from germline, CDR1 is SGHTA and CDR2 is FQGTGA. This sample is part of a study of T cells in Graves' hyperthyroidism and ophthalmopathy. Study overall: At the time of initial diagnosis and before any treatment, peripheral blood was collected.

Amplified TCR beta CDR3 regions came from RNA transcripts. Primed by the HTBI set, a first-round RT-PCR was run on the TCR CDR3. One entry per CDR3 protein, called by TCRdb with MiXCR from the multiplex PCR reads. The sample includes around 600,000 distinct CDR3 sequences, around 14% of them seen just once. Findings and caveats of the study: The authors' 13 V-J model separated ophthalmopathy from stable hyperthyroidism. Blood shared most expanded thyroid clonotypes above 0.001.

The chain couples TRBV7-3 to TRBJ1-3, with 8 bases that match TRBD1. Material for sequencing was blood. The receptor comes from a young woman with Graves' ophthalmopathy. This CDR3 reads CASSPQGGNTIYF. DNA for the CDR3: TGTGCCAGCAGCCCACAGGGGGGCAACACCATATATTTT.